The present T cell receptor (beta chain) was sequenced within a study of OX40 agonist ivuxolimab in advanced cancers. Points from the study as a whole: In general, CD8+ T cells held more expanded clones than CD4+ did, on average. In the expanded peripheral T cells, antigen specificity was never determined.

Sequencing was performed with immunoSEQ multiplex PCR; in TCRdb, only in-frame clones are kept and a portion is missing. The sample carries around 53,000 clones, around four fifths recorded once. The CDR3 is made up of 15 amino acids. V was trimmed by 3 bases and J by 3 bases, leaving 12 bases between them. The germline V gene has CDR1 WSHSY and CDR2 SAAADI. To note about this clone: Its antigen remains unknown.

People who had autoimmune disease history or systemic immunosuppression were excluded. The clonotype originates from an adult with an advanced solid tumor such as melanoma, head and neck, liver or kidney cancer. The material sequenced was CD4+ or CD8+ T cells sorted from blood, taken in a trial of the OX40 agonist ivuxolimab. The chain recombines TRBV10-2 with TRBJ2-1, with D maybe TRBD2 (6 bases). The CDR3 is CASSDAGNFYNEQFF. The CDR3, as DNA: TGCGCCAGCAGTGACGCGGGGAATTTCTACAATGAGCAGTTCTTC.